This T cell receptor (beta chain) was identified during a study of identifying expanded T cells in peripheral blood. Assay used: immunoSEQ multiplex PCR; TCRdb lists only in-frame clones, some missing. Among tens of thousands of clones listed, approximately 91% were seen once. The trim removed 5 bases at V and 5 bases at J, leaving 17 bases unmatched. The germline V gene has CDR1 SEHNR and CDR2 FQNEAQ (reference sequence). The CDR3 is made up of 17 amino acids. No infections or other immune events were documented during collection. For this clone: Its specificity is unknown.

Findings and limits, study-wide: About 1.2 clones differed between technical replicates, versus approximately 17 and 20 over time. Two-week clone count variance significantly increased as total template count grew.

Input material: blood. This sequence was found in a person between 18 and 69 years old in good health. The V gene is TRBV7-9, the J gene TRBJ1-2; 7 positions match TRBD1. The CDR3 DNA reads TGTGCCAGCAGCCTAAACTCAGGTGGACAGGACCAATATGGCTACACCTTC. It specifies CASSLNSGGQDQYGYTF. Full variable domain (outside the CDR3, taken from reference TRBV7-9 and TRBJ1-2): DTGVSQNPRHKITKRGQNVTFRCDPISEHNRLYWYRQTLGQGPEFLTYFQNEAQLEKSRLLSDRFSAERPKGSFSTLEIQRTEQGDSAMYLCASSLNSGGQDQYGYTFGSGTRLTVV.